This T cell receptor (beta chain) was sequenced in a study of glioma-infiltrating T cells. This clonotype was found once. Using RNA template, CDR3s of TCR alpha and beta were amplified with iRepertoire arm-PCR. TCRdb re-called the multiplex PCR reads with MiXCR, one entry per CDR3 protein. The table records about 380,000 distinct CDR3 sequences, 41% of them present only once. The CDR3 loop spans 14 amino acids. Germline V gene lookup returns CDR1 SQVTM and CDR2 ANQGSEA. Trimming took off 4 bases at V and 0 bases at J, with 12 bases between the two ends. Source material: glioma tissue, nonneoplastic brain tissue, or PBMCs (not recorded which). This chain joins TRBV29-1 and TRBJ1-1; possibly TRBD1 for D (5 bases). The receptor was isolated from a human donor with low-grade glioma or glioblastoma, undergoing nonglioma brain surgery, or in good health (not recorded which). The CDR3 DNA reads TGCAGCGTTGTGGGGGGACGGCTGAACACTGAAGCTTTCTTT. As protein: CSVVGGRLNTEAFF.